This TCR beta chain was identified in a study of cytomegalovirus exposure and HLA in healthy donors. General study findings and limits: The likely origin of a cluster of highly shared sequence variants was a sequencing artifact. Earlier analysis yielded a pattern in which most TCR beta V segments were productive about 87% or about 30% of the time. Cytomegalovirus association was assigned to about 180 TCR beta chains.

Comment on this clone: Its antigen remains unidentified.

This CDR3 is 13 amino acids long. Trimming took 3 bases from V and 5 from J; bases not matched to a gene: 2. Germline V gene lookup returns CDR1 SGHTA and CDR2 FQGNSA. The PCR employed 60 Vbeta primers together with 13 Jbeta primers. The table came from immunoSEQ multiplex PCR; TCRdb's copy has only in-frame clones and leaves some out. Of about 140,000 clones in the sample, more than 75% are singletons; the top ten hold less than 2%. The sequenced sample consisted of PBMCs. This chain connects TRBV7-2 to TRBJ2-3, with 7 bases lining up with TRBD1. This sequence was found in a man aged 40-49 years in good health and CMV-seronegative. The CDR3 is CASSFTGVDTQYF. CDR3 bases: TGTGCCAGCAGCTTCACAGGGGTAGATACGCAGTATTTT. The variable domain in full, completed from reference TRBV7-2 and TRBJ2-3, reads GAGVSQSPSNKVTEKGKDVELRCDPISGHTALYWYRQSLGQGLEFLIYFQGNSAPDKSGLPSDRFSAERTGGSVSTLTIQRTQQEDSAVYLCASSFTGVDTQYFGPGTRLTVL.